The 17 T cell receptor beta chains below were found in one sample sequenced in a study of T cell clonotyping in hematopoietic cell transplantation. Assay used: immunoSEQ multiplex PCR; TCRdb lists only in-frame clones, some missing. The sample lists approximately 44,000 clones; 95% were seen once. Sequenced sample: peripheral blood mononuclear cells. Receptors were obtained from a man aged 30-40 years in good health. Some clones in this sample may be carry-over from other donors' samples.

V and J are TRBV18 and TRBJ1-2; no clear D. Germline V gene lookup returns CDR1 KGHSH and CDR2 LQKENI. The V and J ends lost 3 bases and 7 bases respectively, with 15 bases between them. This CDR3 has 14 residues. CDR3 sequence: CASSPPSSVAGYTF. CDR3 coding DNA: TGTGCCAGCTCACCTCCATCCTCCGTAGCTGGCTACACCTTC.

The chain links TRBV7-9 to TRBJ1-2; 7 bases are a match to TRBD1. The ends lost 5 bases at V and 6 bases at J; junction bases unmatched: 6. Germline-derived CDR1 and CDR2 are SEHNR and FQNEAQ (reference sequence). The CDR3 covers 13 residues. The CDR3 loop is CASSLGQADGYTF. CDR3 sequence (DNA): TGTGCCAGCAGCCTCGGACAGGCCGATGGCTACACCTTC.

This chain connects TRBV11-2 to TRBJ1-2; no clear D gene. The germline V and J ends were trimmed by 5 bases and 8 bases, with 12 bases remaining between them. Per the germline V gene, CDR1 is SGHAT and CDR2 is FQNNGV. The CDR3 is made up of 12 amino acids. In DNA form, the CDR3 reads TGTGCCAGCAGCCACCGGCCGGGGGGCTACACCTTC. It translates to CASSHRPGGYTF.

This sequence joins TRBV7-3 and TRBJ1-2; maybe TRBD1 (6 bases). V was trimmed by 2 bases and J by 7 bases, leaving 17 bases between them. This CDR3 has 15 residues. From germline, CDR1 is SGHTA and CDR2 FQGTGA. For the CDR3, the DNA is TGTGCCAGCAGCTTAGACCCAGGGGAGAGGGGTGGCTACACCTTC. It codes for CASSLDPGERGGYTF.

Here the CDR3 DNA reads TGTGCCATCAGTGAGCGCCAGGGAGAGGGCAATCAGCCCCAGCATTTT. Translation gives CAISERQGEGNQPQHF. The chain links TRBV10-3 to TRBJ1-5, with D possibly matching TRBD1 (5 bases). Germline V CDR1 and CDR2: ENHRY, SYGVKD. The V gene lost 2 bases and the J gene lost 2 bases, with 13 bases spanning the gap. The CDR3 is made up of 16 amino acids.

This chain links TRBV27 with TRBJ2-1, with unresolved D. The CDR3 has 13 residues. V was cut by 7 bases and J by 10 bases, with 17 bases left in between. Germline lookup yields CDR1 MNHEY and CDR2 SMNVEV (reference sequence). CDR3 in DNA: TGTGCCAGCACCCAGTCGGGTTGGACGGAGCAGTTCTTC. Translated: CASTQSGWTEQFF.

This clone was picked up one time. The chain joins TRBV6-5 to TRBJ1-2; 7 bases fit TRBD1. This CDR3 region has 11 residues. Trimming removed 8 bases from V and 5 bases from J; junction bases left unmatched: 2. Germline assignment: CDR1 MNHEY and CDR2 SVGAGI. This CDR3 is CASGTVYGYTF. CDR3 bases: TGTGCCAGCGGGACAGTTTATGGCTACACCTTC.

The rearrangement joins TRBV27 to TRBJ1-1, with TRBD1 as a possible D gene (6 bases). This CDR3 spans 19 amino acids. Germline lookup yields CDR1 MNHEY and CDR2 SMNVEV (reference sequence). V was trimmed by 1 base and J by 4 bases, leaving 25 bases between them. The CDR3 DNA reads as TGTGCCAGCAGTTTATTTATGGGCCTGGGGGCCCGCACCCCCACTGAAGCTTTCTTT. The encoded protein is CASSLFMGLGARTPTEAFF.

The gene calls are TRBV14 and TRBJ1-1, with D tentatively TRBD1 (6 bases). The germline V and J ends were trimmed by 5 bases and 6 bases, with 13 bases remaining between them. Germline CDR1 reads SGHDN; CDR2 reads FVKESK. The CDR3 extends over 13 amino acids. The CDR3 DNA sequence: TGTGCCAGCAGCTTACAGGGTTTGTCTGAAGCTTTCTTT. Protein sequence: CASSLQGLSEAFF.

A single count supports this clone. V and J are TRBV13 and TRBJ2-3; a possible D gene is TRBD2 (5 bases). This CDR3 has 16 amino acids. Between the trimmed V and J ends, which lost 0 bases and 5 bases, there was a span of 15 bases. Germline V lookup: CDR1 PRHDT, CDR2 FYEKMQ (reference sequence). The CDR3 coding sequence is TGTGCCAGCAGCTTAGGGGCTAGCTCCGTACGAGATACGCAGTATTTT. Translating gives CASSLGASSVRDTQYF.

The chain couples TRBV7-8 to TRBJ2-7; 14 bases agree with TRBD2. The germline gives CDR1 SGHVS, CDR2 FQNEAQ. The V gene end was trimmed by 5 bases and the J gene end by 0 bases; junction bases not matched to a gene: 6. This CDR3 spans 17 amino acids. CDR3 loop: CASSTGLAGGSSYEQYF. The CDR3 nucleotides read TGTGCCAGCAGCACAGGACTAGCGGGAGGATCCTCCTACGAGCAGTACTTC.

J is TRBJ1-2 and V is TRBV5-1; D remains ambiguous. This CDR3 spans 11 amino acids. V gave up 0 bases and J gave up 7 bases, with 4 bases separating them. The germline V gene encodes CDR1 SGHRS and CDR2 YFSETQ. CDR3 sequence (DNA): TGCGCCAGCAGCTTGGACTCTGGCTACACCTTC. Amino acids: CASSLDSGYTF.

This chain joins TRBV9 and TRBJ2-3; unclear D gene. Trimming shortened V by 3 bases and J by 4 bases, and 21 bases separated the two germline ends. The CDR3 is made up of 17 amino acids. Germline loops: CDR1 SGDLS, CDR2 YYNGEE. The CDR3: CASSAHQIPSAPDTQYF. The CDR3, as DNA: TGTGCCAGCAGCGCCCACCAAATCCCCAGCGCACCAGATACGCAGTATTTT.

The chain recombines TRBV7-9 with TRBJ1-2; no clear D. The CDR3 consists of 15 residues. V shed 5 bases and J shed 7 bases, with 20 bases lying between them. From germline, CDR1 is SEHNR and CDR2 FQNEAQ (reference sequence). CDR3 sequence: CASSPDLASVPGYTF. The CDR3, as DNA: TGTGCCAGCAGCCCAGACCTGGCATCGGTCCCTGGCTACACCTTC.

In nucleotides, the CDR3 is TGTGCCAGCAGCCAAGTTTCCGGGACAGGGCGGACACCCCTCCACTTT. Protein product: CASSQVSGTGRTPLHF. The rearrangement uses TRBV13 and TRBJ1-6; 9 bases fit TRBD1. V lost 5 bases to trimming and J lost 11 bases; unmatched junction nucleotides: 13. Looked up from germline, CDR1 is PRHDT and CDR2 is FYEKMQ (reference sequence). This CDR3 comprises 16 residues.

The chain links TRBV6-1 to TRBJ1-1; unclear D gene. Trimming pared 7 bases from V and 11 bases from J, leaving 26 bases between. The germline gives CDR1 MNHNS, CDR2 SASEGT. This CDR3 spans 15 amino acids. This CDR3 is CASTLNGRMGSYAFF. CDR3 DNA sequence: TGTGCCAGCACTCTAAACGGAAGAATGGGTTCGTATGCTTTCTTT.

The chain links TRBV19 to TRBJ1-1, with a tentative D call TRBD1 (5 bases). The germline V gene has CDR1 LNHDA and CDR2 SQIVND (reference sequence). The ends were cut back, 6 bases at V and 1 base at J, with 12 bases in the middle. This CDR3 region has 14 residues. The CDR3: CASSRWGGNTEAFF. The CDR3 DNA follows: TGTGCCAGTAGCAGGTGGGGGGGGAACACTGAAGCTTTCTTT.